The present T cell receptor beta chain was sequenced within a study of memory CD4+ T cells and cytomegalovirus serostatus (dated by TCRdb to the late 2010s). Notes on the research overall: The cohort included approximately 35 healthy adults from Belgium, of whom 9 were CMV seropositive and roughly 25 were CMV seronegative. CD4+ memory TCRbeta repertoires of a Belgian cohort with known cytomegalovirus serostatus were sequenced in order to replicate a published TCR-based CMV serostatus classifier. Findings and caveats that apply to the study as a whole: Of fewer than 200 previously reported CMV-associated TCRbeta sequences, about 68 appeared in the CD4+ memory repertoires, each in one to five individuals. Only CD4+CD45RO+ memory cells were sequenced, unlike the original study, which covered naive and memory CD4+ and CD8+ populations. For CMV serostatus prediction, a median bootstrapped AUC of about 0.94 was reached with the original framework, and a median bootstrapped AUC of roughly 0.9 was reached with a US-trained random forest. On the Belgian cohort, the classifier built on the original framework reached a median bootstrapped AUC of around 0.95, with a 95% CI of 0.76-1.00. The results were read as suggesting that the CMV-associated TCR signature is, for the most part, present in the CD4+ memory repertoire.

A FACSAria II was used to sort memory CD4+ T cells, defined as single viable CD3+CD4+CD8-CD45RO+ cells. CMV serostatus was assessed using a Roche Elecsys assay, by which serum IgG against CMV pp150, pp28, p38 and p52 was detected. Once the samples were thawed, total CD4+ T cells were enriched through positive selection using CD4 magnetic microbeads. The samples came from a different study that was designed specifically to examine the CD4+ T cell memory repertoire. Peripheral blood mononuclear cells were isolated and cryopreserved following standard operating procedures; serum was stored at -80 °C. The staining relied on CD3-PerCP (BW264/56), CD4-APC (RPA-T4), CD45RO-PE (UCHT1) and CD8-Pacific Orange (3B5) antibodies, and Sytox blue was used to exclude non-viable cells. The Quick-DNA Microprep Kit was used to extract genomic DNA from the sorted cells. Amplification of TCRbeta DNA was done with the immunoSEQ hsTCRbeta kit, following the protocol from the manufacturer. An Illumina MiSeq instrument was used to sequence the TCRbeta libraries. Per the original workflow: Once out-of-frame sequences had been removed, approximately 2,000,000 distinct TCRbeta sequences were left, which works out to an average of about 67,000 per individual. Each individual was scored by the count of about 150 previously reported CMV-associated TCRbeta sequences and the total productive distinct TCRbeta count. A beta-binomial model was reimplemented in Python, and random forests from scikit-learn, run with default parameters, were trained on data from the US cohort. Classifier performance on the Belgian cohort was summarized as median AUC with percentile confidence intervals over 10,000 bootstrap iterations. Sourced from immuneACCESS, this table was stored by TCRdb with only in-frame sequences that have V and J called. A share of the clones is absent; for the studies checked, an unresolved V gene accounts for under half, and the remainder has no known explanation. V and J calls plus clone size are reproduced from that table; the DNA served to infer D and trimming. This sample gives tens of thousands of clones in total; roughly 79% of them show up just once. The top ten constitute around 1.6% of the sample.

As concerns this clone: There is no known antigen for this receptor. Base quality data are lacking; no much larger clone is found one base away.

The CDR3 numbers 13 residues from cysteine through phenylalanine. Kept here is only the CDR3 DNA, which spans 39 bases and is read in frame from base 1. The germline V gene provides CDR1 MNHEY and CDR2 SVGAGI. V drops 4 bases and J drops 2 bases, leaving 8 bases in between. The sequencing input was memory CD4+ T cells from blood. The sequence came from an adult in good health and CMV-seronegative. The chain links TRBV6-5 with TRBJ1-1; TRBD1 is possibly the D segment (6 matching bases). The CDR3: CASSWDTNTEAFF. The DNA sequence is given as TGTGCCAGCAGTTGGGACACCAACACTGAAGCTTTCTTT.